This TCR beta chain was recorded in a study of blood T cell repertoires in COVID-19. Study in general: Whether acute or convalescent, the COVID-19 samples came from the United States, Italy and Spain.

Repertoires were generated with immunoSEQ multiplex PCR, while TCRdb's copy carries only in-frame clones and drops some. The table includes around 140,000 clones, over 75% detected once. Resolution of symptoms, clearance, or two negative PCRs was present in recovered Cohort 3 donors. The V gene's germline CDR1 is LNHDA and CDR2 SQIVND (reference sequence). Trimming left V 2 bases short and J 2 bases short, with 12 bases between. This CDR3 has 15 residues. The sequence was collected from a woman aged 50 to 60 who had recovered from COVID-19. The genes are TRBV19 and TRBJ1-2; D is unclear. What was sequenced was PBMCs or T cells enriched from blood (not recorded which). CDR3 in DNA: TGTGCCAGTAGTATACCGCGGCCGACCAACTATGGCTACACCTTC. Translation gives CASSIPRPTNYGYTF.